The sequence of this T cell receptor beta chain was determined in a study of TIL therapy for anti-PD-1-resistant metastatic lung cancer (dated by TCRdb to 2020 to 2023). For the study in its entirety: Tumors were harvested prior to any PD-1/PD-L1 blockade, after which nivolumab was administered to patients, and lymphodepletion, expanded TIL infusion and IL-2 were given to patients who progressed. A median age of 54 years (range about 38-80) and a median tumor PD-L1 proportion score of about 5.4% were recorded among enrolled patients. Most of the cohort had lung adenocarcinoma, including a few EGFR-mutant tumors and two ALK-rearranged tumors, and half of the patients were either current or former smokers. A median non-synonymous tumor mutation burden of approximately 1.5 mutations per megabase was determined across the cohort by whole-exome sequencing. T cell receptor beta sequencing of tumor and peripheral blood served to follow clonotypes across the tumor, the expanded TIL product, and serial blood samples.

The germline V gene specifies KGHSH as CDR1 and LQKENI as CDR2. V is cut by 4 bases and J by 1 base, and the space between the germline ends is 13 bases. CDR3 length: 15 amino acids, cysteine to phenylalanine. Of all the DNA, just the CDR3 is kept, 45 bases in frame from base 1. TCR beta CDR3 regions were amplified from genomic DNA with the immunoSEQ v3 hsTCRB kit using bias-controlled multiplex PCR. TCR libraries were sequenced on an Illumina NextSeq 500 to approximately 2 million read pairs for survey level or roughly 4.5-6 million for deep level. The study's own analysis went as follows. Clonality was reported by immunoSEQ Analyzer software, which also assigned V, D and J genes and filtered out non-productive sequences. Repertoires of infused TIL and blood were compared using productive Simpson clonality and the Morisita overlap index of productive TRB rearrangements. For each clone in blood, the absolute clonotype count was estimated by multiplying the lymphocyte count by the CD3+ fraction and by the clone's productive frequency. The table was pulled from immuneACCESS by TCRdb, which kept in-frame rearrangements only. Such tables lose some clones; where checked, under half of the loss comes from unresolved V genes, and the rest has no known cause. V and J calls and clone size are those listed in that table; D and trimming were worked out from the DNA. The sample has roughly 46,000 clones on record, approximately 86% of them singletons. The top ten clonotypes cover less than 6% of the sample.

About this clone: Its antigen has not been determined. No base quality information exists; no much larger clone differs at one position.

On the study overall, not on this receptor specifically: The study protocol defined all tumor marker inferences as exploratory. The baseline peripheral repertoire was partially replaced by infused TIL clonotypes, which then decayed over months, and persistence showed no apparent association with response. Generalizability was limited because the cohort was highly selected, with more treatment-naive, never-smoker and oncogene-addicted patients included than is typical.

The time point label corresponds to: pre-treatment sample, taken before nivolumab and TIL therapy. Adults with stage 4 NSCLC were enrolled from October 2017 to early 2020 in a dual-center phase I trial. Samples were obtained from a single-arm, open-label phase I trial in which tumor-infiltrating lymphocyte therapy with nivolumab was evaluated in advanced non-small cell lung cancer. Mononuclear cells from blood collected in EDTA tubes were isolated on a Ficoll gradient and snap-frozen as pellets, and DNA was then extracted using a Qiagen mini-prep kit. The rearranged chain carries TRBV18 and TRBJ1-1; the D gene identity is not certain. The clonotype comes from a person between 25 and 80 years old with non-small cell lung cancer. Here the sequenced sample was blood, taken at baseline. The bases read TGTGCCAGCTCACGGCCTTCAGTTCGGAACACTGAAGCTTTCTTT. Translated, this is CASSRPSVRNTEAFF.